The present T cell receptor beta chain was sequenced within a study of T cell responses to AZD1222 COVID-19 vaccine. Regarding the study as a whole: At 160-218 and 743-854, vaccine-associated CD4 TCRs were dominant, and they spanned spike.

The method was immunoSEQ multiplex PCR; TCRdb's version includes in-frame clones alone and lacks a portion of them. The data contain over 110,000 clones, about 93% of them singletons. A word on this clone: Its target is unknown.

V lost 3 bases to trimming and J lost 4 bases, with 10 bases between them. The length of the CDR3 is 13 residues. The chain carries TRBV12-3 or TRBV12-4 and TRBJ2-7; a weak D match, TRBD1 (6 bases). Specimen: peripheral blood, collected on day 0 of AZD1222 vaccination. This clonotype was obtained from an adult in good health. For the CDR3, the DNA is TGTGCCAGCAGTTTCCAACAGGGTTACGAGCAGTACTTC. It encodes CASSFQQGYEQYF.